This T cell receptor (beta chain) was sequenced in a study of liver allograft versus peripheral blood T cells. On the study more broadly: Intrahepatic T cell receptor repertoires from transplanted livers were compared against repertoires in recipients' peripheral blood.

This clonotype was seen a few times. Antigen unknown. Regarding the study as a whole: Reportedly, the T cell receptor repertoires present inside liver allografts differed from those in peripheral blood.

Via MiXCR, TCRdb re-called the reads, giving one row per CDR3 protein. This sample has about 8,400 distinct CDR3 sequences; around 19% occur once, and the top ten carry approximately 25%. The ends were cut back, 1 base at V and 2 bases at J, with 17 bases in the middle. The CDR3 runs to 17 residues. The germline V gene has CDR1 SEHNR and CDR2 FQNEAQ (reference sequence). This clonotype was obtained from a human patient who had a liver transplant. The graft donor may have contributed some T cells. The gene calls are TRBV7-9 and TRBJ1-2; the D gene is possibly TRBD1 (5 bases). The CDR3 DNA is TGTGCCAGCAGCTTAGGATCGGAGGGCAGGGCCAACTATGGCTACACCTTC. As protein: CASSLGSEGRANYGYTF.